This T cell receptor beta chain was identified in a study of monozygotic twins with inflammatory bowel disease. General study findings and limits: No single strong signal or clonotype associated with IBD was supported. IBD patients share fewer clonotypes with other people than healthy twins do, especially with disease activity.

CDR1 is SQVTM and CDR2 is ANQGSEA in the germline V gene. The CDR3 is 13 residues long. A note on this clonotype: As yet, its antigen is unknown.

The blood volume drawn from each donor was 2 to 3 ml. The template-switching step introduced UMIs that carried a 6-nucleotide sample barcode. From the 5' RACE reads, TCRdb lists one entry per CDR3 protein and no DNA. The ten most abundant clones cover about 2.6% of a sample with 350,000 to 500,000 distinct CDR3 sequences. This sequence originates from a human donor with ulcerative colitis or Crohn's disease, or a healthy co-twin of an affected twin (not recorded which). The sequencing input was blood. V is TRBV29-1 and J is TRBJ2-3; TCRdb's D call of TRBD1 is untestable without DNA. The CDR3 is CSDRQGRTDTQYF.